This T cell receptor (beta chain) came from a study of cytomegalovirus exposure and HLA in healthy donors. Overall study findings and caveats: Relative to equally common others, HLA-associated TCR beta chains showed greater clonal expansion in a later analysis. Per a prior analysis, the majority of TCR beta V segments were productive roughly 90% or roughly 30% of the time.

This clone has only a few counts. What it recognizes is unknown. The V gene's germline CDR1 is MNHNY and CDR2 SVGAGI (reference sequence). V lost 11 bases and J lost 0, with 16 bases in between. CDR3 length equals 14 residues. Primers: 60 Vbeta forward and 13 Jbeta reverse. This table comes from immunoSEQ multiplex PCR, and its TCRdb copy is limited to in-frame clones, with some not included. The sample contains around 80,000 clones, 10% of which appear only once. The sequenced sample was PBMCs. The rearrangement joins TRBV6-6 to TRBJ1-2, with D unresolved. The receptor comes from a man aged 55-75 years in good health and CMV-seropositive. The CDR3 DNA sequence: TGTGCCTCTGGGGAGGTGACTTCTAACTATGGCTACACCTTC. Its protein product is CASGEVTSNYGYTF.